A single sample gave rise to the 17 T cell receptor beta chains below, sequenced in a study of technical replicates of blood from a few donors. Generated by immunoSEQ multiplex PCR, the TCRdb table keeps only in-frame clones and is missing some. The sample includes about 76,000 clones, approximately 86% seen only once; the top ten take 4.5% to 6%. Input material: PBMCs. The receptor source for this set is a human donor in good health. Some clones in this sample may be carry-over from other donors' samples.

The CDR3 DNA reads as TGTGCCAGCAGCTCCTACAGCAGCACAGATACGCAGTATTTT. Protein sequence: CASSSYSSTDTQYF. The genes are TRBV7-2 and TRBJ2-3; D remains unclear. Germline CDR1 is SGHTA and CDR2 is FQGNSA. The CDR3 is 14 amino acids. Between the trimmed V and J ends, which lost 4 bases and 0 bases, there was a span of 8 bases.

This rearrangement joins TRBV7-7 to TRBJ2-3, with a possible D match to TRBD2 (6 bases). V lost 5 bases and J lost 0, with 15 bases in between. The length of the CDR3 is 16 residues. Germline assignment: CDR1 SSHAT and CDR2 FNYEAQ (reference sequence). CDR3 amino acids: CASSPRLAGSTDTQYF. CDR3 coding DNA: TGTGCCAGCAGCCCTCGCCTCGCGGGGAGCACAGATACGCAGTATTTT.

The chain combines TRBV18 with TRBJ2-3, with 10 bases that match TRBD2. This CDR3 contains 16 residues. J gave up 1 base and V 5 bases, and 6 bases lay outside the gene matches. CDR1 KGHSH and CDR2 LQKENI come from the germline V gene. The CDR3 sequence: CASSTGTSVGTDTQYF. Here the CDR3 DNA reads TGTGCCAGCTCAACCGGGACTAGCGTGGGCACAGATACGCAGTATTTT.

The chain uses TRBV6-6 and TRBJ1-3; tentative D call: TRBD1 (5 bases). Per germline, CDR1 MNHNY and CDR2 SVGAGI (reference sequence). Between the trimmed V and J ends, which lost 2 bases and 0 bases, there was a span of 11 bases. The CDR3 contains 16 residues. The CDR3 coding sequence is TGTGCCAGCAGTTACGATGGGGCTCACTCTGGAAACACCATATATTTT. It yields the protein CASSYDGAHSGNTIYF.

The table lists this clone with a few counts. The CDR3 protein is CASSQVFAGALYEQYF. The DNA for the CDR3 is TGCGCCAGCAGCCAAGTTTTCGCGGGAGCACTCTACGAGCAGTACTTC. The gene calls are TRBV4-1 and TRBJ2-7; 7 nucleotides match TRBD2. The CDR3 is 16 amino acids. Looked up from germline, CDR1 is MGHRA and CDR2 is YSYEKL. The V segment lost 1 base and the J segment 3 bases; nucleotides outside the gene matches: 9.

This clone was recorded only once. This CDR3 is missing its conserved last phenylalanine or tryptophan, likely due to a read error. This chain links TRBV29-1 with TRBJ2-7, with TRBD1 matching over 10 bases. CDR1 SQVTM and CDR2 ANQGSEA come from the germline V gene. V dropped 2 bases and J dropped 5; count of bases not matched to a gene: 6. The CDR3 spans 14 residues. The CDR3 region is CSVELGQGRDEQYL. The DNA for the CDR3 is TGCAGCGTTGAATTGGGACAGGGGCGCGACGAGCAGTACTTG.

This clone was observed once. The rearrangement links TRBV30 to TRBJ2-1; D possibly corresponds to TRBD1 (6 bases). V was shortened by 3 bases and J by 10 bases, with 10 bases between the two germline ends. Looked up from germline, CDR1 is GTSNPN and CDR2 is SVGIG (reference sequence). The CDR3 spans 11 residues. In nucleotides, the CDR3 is TGTGCCTGGAGGGGGGCCGGGGAGCAGTTCTTC. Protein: CAWRGAGEQFF.

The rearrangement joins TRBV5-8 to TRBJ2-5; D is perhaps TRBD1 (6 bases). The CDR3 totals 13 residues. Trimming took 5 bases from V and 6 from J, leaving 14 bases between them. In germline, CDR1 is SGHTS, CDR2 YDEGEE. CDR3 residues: CASRTSGTKTQYF. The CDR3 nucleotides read TGTGCCAGCAGAACGTCCGGGACAAAGACCCAGTACTTC. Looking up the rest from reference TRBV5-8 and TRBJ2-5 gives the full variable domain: EAGVTQSPTHLIKTRGQQATLRCSPISGHTSVYWYQQALGLGLQFLLWYDEGEERNRGNFPPRFSGRQFPNYSSELNVNALELEDSALYLCASRTSGTKTQYFGPGTRLLVL.

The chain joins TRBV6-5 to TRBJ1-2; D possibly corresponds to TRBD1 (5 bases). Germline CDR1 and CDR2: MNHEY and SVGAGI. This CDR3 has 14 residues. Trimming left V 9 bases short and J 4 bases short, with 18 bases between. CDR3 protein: CASTPGWGGYGYTF. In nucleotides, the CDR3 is TGTGCCAGTACCCCAGGGTGGGGGGGCTATGGCTACACCTTC.

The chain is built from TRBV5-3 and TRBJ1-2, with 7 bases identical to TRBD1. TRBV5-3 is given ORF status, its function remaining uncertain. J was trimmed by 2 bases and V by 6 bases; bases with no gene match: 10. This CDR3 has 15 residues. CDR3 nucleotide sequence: TGTGCCAGAATACAGGGGCGGAAAGCGAACTATGGCTACACCTTC. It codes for CARIQGRKANYGYTF.

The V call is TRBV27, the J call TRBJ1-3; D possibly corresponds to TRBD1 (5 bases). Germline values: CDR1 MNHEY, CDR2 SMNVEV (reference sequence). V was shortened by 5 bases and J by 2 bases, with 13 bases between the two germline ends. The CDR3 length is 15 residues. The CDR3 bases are TGTGCCAGCAGTCCGGGCGGGGGGACTGGAAACACCATATATTTT. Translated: CASSPGGGTGNTIYF.

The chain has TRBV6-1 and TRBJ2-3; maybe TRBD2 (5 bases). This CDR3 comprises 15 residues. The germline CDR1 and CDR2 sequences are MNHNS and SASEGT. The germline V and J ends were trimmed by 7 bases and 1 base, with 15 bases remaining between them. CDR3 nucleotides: TGTGCCAGCAACTCTGGAGAGGGAGGCACAGATACGCAGTATTTT. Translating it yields CASNSGEGGTDTQYF.

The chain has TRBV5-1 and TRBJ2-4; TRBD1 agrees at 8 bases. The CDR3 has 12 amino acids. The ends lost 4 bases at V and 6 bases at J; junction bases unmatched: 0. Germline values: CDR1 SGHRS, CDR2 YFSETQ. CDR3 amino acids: CASSDRGNIQYF. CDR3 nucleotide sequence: TGCGCCAGCAGCGACAGGGGAAACATTCAGTACTTC.

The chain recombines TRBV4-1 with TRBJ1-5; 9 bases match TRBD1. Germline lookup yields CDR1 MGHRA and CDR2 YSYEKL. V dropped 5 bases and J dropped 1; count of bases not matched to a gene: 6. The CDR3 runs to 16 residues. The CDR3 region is CASSWTGDGSNQPQHF. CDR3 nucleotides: TGCGCCAGCAGCTGGACAGGGGATGGGAGCAATCAGCCCCAGCATTTT.

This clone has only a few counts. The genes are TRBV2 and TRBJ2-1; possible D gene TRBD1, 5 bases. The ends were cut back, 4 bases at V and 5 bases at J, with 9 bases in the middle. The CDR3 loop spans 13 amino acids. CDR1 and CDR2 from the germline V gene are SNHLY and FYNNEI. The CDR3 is CASSGGGHNEQFF. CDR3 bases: TGTGCCAGCAGTGGGGGCGGCCACAATGAGCAGTTCTTC.

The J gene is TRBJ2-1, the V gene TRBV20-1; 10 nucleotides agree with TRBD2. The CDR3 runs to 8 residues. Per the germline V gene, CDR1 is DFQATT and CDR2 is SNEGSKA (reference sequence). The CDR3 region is CRSGRGFF. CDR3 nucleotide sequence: TGCAGAAGCGGGAGGGGGTTCTTC.

CDR3 residues: CASSRGGNTGELFF. CDR3 nucleotide sequence: TGTGCCAGTAGTAGGGGCGGGAACACCGGGGAGCTGTTTTTT. The chain couples TRBV19 to TRBJ2-2; D possibly corresponds to TRBD1 (5 bases). CDR3 length: 14 amino acids. The V and J ends lost 4 bases and 1 base respectively, with 7 bases between them. CDR1 is LNHDA, CDR2 SQIVND, per germline (reference sequence). Full variable domain (remainder filled in from reference TRBV19 and TRBJ2-2): DGGITQSPKYLFRKEGQNVTLSCEQNLNHDAMYWYRQDPGQGLRLIYYSQIVNDFQKGDIAEGYSVSREKKESFPLTVTSAQKNPTAFYLCASSRGGNTGELFFGEGSRLTVL.